The 9 T cell receptor beta chains presented below share a single source sample, sequenced in a study of early T cells in non-severe SARS-CoV-2 infection. From the 5' RACE reads, TCRdb called clonotypes with MiXCR, one entry per CDR3 protein. The sample lists approximately 65,000 distinct CDR3 sequences; approximately 10% were seen once. Sequenced sample: whole blood. The receptors shown here come from an adult who was a healthcare worker with PCR-confirmed SARS-CoV-2 infection or an uninfected control (not recorded which).

This clonotype was seen repeatedly, ten times or more. This chain links TRBV6-6 with TRBJ2-7; 11 bases line up with TRBD2. The CDR3 runs to 14 residues. Germline-derived CDR1 and CDR2 are MNHNY and SVGAGI (reference sequence). Trimming at V came to 5 bases and at J to 2 bases, leaving 2 bases not matched to a gene. This CDR3 is CASSPTSGTYEQYF. The CDR3 nucleotides read TGTGCCAGCAGTCCGACTAGCGGGACCTACGAGCAGTACTTC.

This clonotype has ten or more counts. The chain joins TRBV4-1 to TRBJ1-2; 7 nucleotides line up with TRBD1. CDR1 is MGHRA, CDR2 YSYEKL, per germline. The J segment lost 3 bases and the V segment lost 4 bases, leaving 8 bases of the junction unmatched. There are 15 residues in the CDR3. The CDR3 region is CASSPLPGTDYGYTF. CDR3 in DNA: TGCGCCAGCAGCCCCCTCCCCGGGACAGACTATGGCTACACCTTC.

This clonotype was recorded a few times. This chain joins TRBV14 and TRBJ2-7; 10 bases map to TRBD2. Germline V lookup: CDR1 SGHDN, CDR2 FVKESK. V was pared by 0 bases and J by 2 bases, with 7 bases of the junction left unmatched. The length of the CDR3 is 17 residues. CDR3 nucleotide sequence: TGTGCCAGCAGCCAAGATAAACTAGCGGGATACACCTACGAGCAGTACTTC. Protein sequence: CASSQDKLAGYTYEQYF.

V gene TRBV20-1 combines with J gene TRBJ2-7; D might be TRBD1 or TRBD2, each matching 5 bases. V lost 4 bases to trimming and J lost 13 bases, with 17 bases between them. This CDR3 contains 11 residues. Germline V gives CDR1 DFQATT, CDR2 SNEGSKA (reference sequence). This CDR3 is CSATRGRRAYF. The CDR3 DNA reads as TGCAGTGCTACTCGGGGCAGACGGGCTTACTTC.

In this sample, this clonotype turned up many times. The genes are TRBV7-9 and TRBJ1-5; unclear D gene. This CDR3 spans 12 amino acids. The V gene lost 4 bases and the J gene lost 7 bases, with 8 bases spanning the gap. In germline, CDR1 is SEHNR, CDR2 FQNEAQ (reference sequence). CDR3 residues: CASSSESQPQHF. In nucleotides, the CDR3 is TGTGCCAGCAGCTCAGAATCGCAGCCCCAGCATTTT.

The chain carries TRBV28 and TRBJ1-5; D remains ambiguous. Germline V gives CDR1 MDHEN, CDR2 SYDVKM. The CDR3 loop spans 13 amino acids. V was trimmed by 8 bases and J by 7 bases, leaving 15 bases between them. The CDR3 region is CASGGSFGQPQHF. For the CDR3, the DNA is TGTGCCAGCGGCGGTTCGTTCGGGCAGCCCCAGCATTTT.

This clonotype was observed many times. The chain is built from TRBV12-3 or TRBV12-4 and TRBJ2-3; perhaps TRBD2 as D (5 bases). The CDR3 extends over 14 amino acids. The V gene lost 4 bases and the J gene lost 4 bases, with 12 bases spanning the gap. The CDR3 loop reads CASSWLGRADTQYF. As DNA, the CDR3 is TGTGCCAGCAGTTGGCTAGGGCGGGCAGATACGCAGTATTTT.

The genes are TRBV27 and TRBJ2-1, with 8 bases identical to TRBD2. V shed 5 bases and J 9 bases; nucleotides not matched to a gene: 12. The germline CDR1 and CDR2 sequences are MNHEY and SMNVEV (reference sequence). This CDR3 region has 15 residues. CDR3 protein: CASSPSPGGPPEQFF. The CDR3 DNA reads TGTGCCAGCAGTCCGTCCCCGGGAGGGCCCCCTGAGCAGTTCTTC.

The sample holds a few counts of this clonotype. The chain carries TRBV9 and TRBJ2-7; D not resolved. Germline V gene data show CDR1 as SGDLS and CDR2 as YYNGEE. The CDR3 is 14 residues long. With 0 bases removed from V and 1 base from J, the gap between germline ends came to 8 bases. The CDR3, as DNA: TGTGCCAGCAGCGTAGGGGATGGTTCCTACGAGCAGTACTTC. Translating it yields CASSVGDGSYEQYF.